This TCR beta chain was identified during a study of T-cell reconstitution after alpha-beta-depleted transplantation in children. Findings of the study overall: By one year post-transplant, T-cell counts and diversity largely arose from T cells that were newly produced. Reported findings indicate that, about two months after transplant, alpha-beta T cells came from several hundred expanded clones, which were derived from non-depleted graft cells.

Concerning this clonotype itself: Its specificity is not known.

The TCRbeta library incorporated unique molecular identifiers. TCRdb used MiXCR to reprocess the PCR reads, holding one entry per CDR3 protein. The table records about 300,000 distinct CDR3 sequences, almost 8% of them present only once. Unmatched junction bases numbered 12, after V lost 7 bases and J lost 2 bases. CDR1 and CDR2 from the germline V gene are SNHLY and FYNNEI. The CDR3 is 17 amino acids. This clonotype originated in a female patient aged 2-9 years who had a stem cell transplant for Fanconi anemia, so the T cells may come from the graft donor. V usage is TRBV2 and J usage is TRBJ2-3; TRBD2 aligns across 10 bases. This sample comprised peripheral blood, obtained 360 days after TCRalphabeta/CD19-depleted stem cell transplant. The CDR3 bases are TGTGCCAGCATAAGAGGATGGACTAGCGGCAACACAGATACGCAGTATTTT. It encodes CASIRGWTSGNTDTQYF.